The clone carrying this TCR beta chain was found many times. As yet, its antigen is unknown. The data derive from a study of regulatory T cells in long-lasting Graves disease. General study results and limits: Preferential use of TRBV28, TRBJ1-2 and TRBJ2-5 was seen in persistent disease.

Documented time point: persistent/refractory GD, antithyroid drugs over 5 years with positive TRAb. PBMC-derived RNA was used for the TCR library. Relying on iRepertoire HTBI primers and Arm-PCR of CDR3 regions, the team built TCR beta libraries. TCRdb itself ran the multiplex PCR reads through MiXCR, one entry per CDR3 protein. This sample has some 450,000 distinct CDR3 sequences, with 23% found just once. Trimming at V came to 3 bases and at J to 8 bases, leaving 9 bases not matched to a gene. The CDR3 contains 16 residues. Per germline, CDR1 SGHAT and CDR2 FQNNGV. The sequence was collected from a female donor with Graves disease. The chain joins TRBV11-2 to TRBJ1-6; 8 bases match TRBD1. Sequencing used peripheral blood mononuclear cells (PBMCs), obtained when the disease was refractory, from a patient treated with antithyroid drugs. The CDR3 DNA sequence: TGTGCCAGCAGCTTGAGACAGGGGTTCGCGGATTCACCCCTCCACTTT. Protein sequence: CASSLRQGFADSPLHF.